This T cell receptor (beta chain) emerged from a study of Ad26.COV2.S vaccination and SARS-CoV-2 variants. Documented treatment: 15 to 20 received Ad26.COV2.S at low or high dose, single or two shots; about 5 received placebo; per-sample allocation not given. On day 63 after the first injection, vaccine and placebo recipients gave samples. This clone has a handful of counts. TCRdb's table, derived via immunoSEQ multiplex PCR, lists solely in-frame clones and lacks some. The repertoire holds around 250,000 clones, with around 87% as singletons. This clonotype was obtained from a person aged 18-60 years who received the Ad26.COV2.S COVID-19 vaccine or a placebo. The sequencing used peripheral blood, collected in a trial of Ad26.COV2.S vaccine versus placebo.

CDR3 coding DNA: TGTGCCAGCAGCGTAGATTCCCGACCCTACAATGAGCAGTTCTTC. Residues: CASSVDSRPYNEQFF. V usage is TRBV9 and J usage is TRBJ2-1; D is unclear. Germline CDR1 SGDLS, CDR2 YYNGEE. V was shortened by 0 bases and J by 2 bases, with 9 bases between the two germline ends. This CDR3 region has 15 residues.